The clone carrying this T cell receptor (beta chain) occurred many times. The antigen remains undetermined. This record comes from a study of CD8 T cells in ankylosing spondylitis. Using its own MiXCR run on the 5' RACE reads, TCRdb lists one record per CDR3 protein. The sample records about 540,000 distinct CDR3 sequences, about an eighth being singletons. Study-level results: Existing reports had already noted some motif variants in reactive arthritis synovial fluid and blood. Made up of about eight highly homologous variants, a TCR beta motif appeared characteristic of ankylosing spondylitis blood.

The germline gives CDR1 SGHAT, CDR2 FQNNGV. V lost 2 bases and J 8 bases, leaving 9 bases between the germline ends. CDR3 length: 12 residues. The receptor was isolated from a male donor with ankylosing spondylitis. The V and J genes are TRBV11-2 and TRBJ1-2; D is unclear. The sequencing input was blood, either unsorted or a sorted T cell fraction (not recorded which). The CDR3 DNA reads TGTGCCAGCAGCTTAAGTGGTGGGGGCTACACCTTC. The encoded protein is CASSLSGGGYTF. The full variable domain, in which reference TRBV11-2 and TRBJ1-2 provide the parts outside the CDR3, is EAGVAQSPRYKIIEKRQSVAFWCNPISGHATLYWYQQILGQGPKLLIQFQNNGVVDDSQLPKDRFSAERLKGVDSTLKIQPAKLEDSAVYLCASSLSGGGYTFGSGTRLTVV.